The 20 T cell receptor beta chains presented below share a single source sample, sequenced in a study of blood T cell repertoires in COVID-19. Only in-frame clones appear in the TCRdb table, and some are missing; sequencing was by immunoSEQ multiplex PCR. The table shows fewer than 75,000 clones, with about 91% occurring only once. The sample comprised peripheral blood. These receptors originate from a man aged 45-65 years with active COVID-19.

The CDR3 here is CASAGTVWYNEQFF. DNA of the CDR3: TGTGCCAGCGCCGGGACAGTCTGGTACAATGAGCAGTTCTTC. The V call is TRBV2, the J call TRBJ2-1; the match to TRBD1 covers 7 bases. V was pared by 8 bases and J by 4 bases, with 8 bases of the junction left unmatched. The CDR3 extends over 14 amino acids. In germline, CDR1 is SNHLY, CDR2 FYNNEI. Drawing the rest from reference TRBV2 and TRBJ2-1, the complete variable domain is EPEVTQTPSHQVTQMGQEVILRCVPISNHLYFYWYRQILGQKVEFLVSFYNNEISEKSEIFDDQFSVERPDGSNFTLKIRSTKLEDSAMYFCASAGTVWYNEQFFGPGTRLTVL.

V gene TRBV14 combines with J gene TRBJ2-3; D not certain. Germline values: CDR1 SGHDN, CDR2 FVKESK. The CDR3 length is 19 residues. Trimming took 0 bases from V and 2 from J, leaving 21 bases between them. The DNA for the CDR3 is TGTGCCAGCAGCCAAGATTCGGGTAGATACGACGAGGACACAGATACGCAGTATTTT. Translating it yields CASSQDSGRYDEDTDTQYF. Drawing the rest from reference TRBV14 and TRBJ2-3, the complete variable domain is EAGVTQFPSHSVIEKGQTVTLRCDPISGHDNLYWYRRVMGKEIKFLLHFVKESKQDESGMPNNRFLAERTGGTYSTLKVQPAELEDSGVYFCASSQDSGRYDEDTDTQYFGPGTRLTVL.

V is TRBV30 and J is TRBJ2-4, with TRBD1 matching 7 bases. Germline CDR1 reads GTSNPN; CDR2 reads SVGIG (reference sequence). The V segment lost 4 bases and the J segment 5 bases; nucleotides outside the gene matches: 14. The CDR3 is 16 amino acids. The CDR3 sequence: CAWKKGTAPRENIQYF. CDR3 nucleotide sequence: TGTGCCTGGAAAAAAGGGACAGCTCCAAGGGAAAACATTCAGTACTTC.

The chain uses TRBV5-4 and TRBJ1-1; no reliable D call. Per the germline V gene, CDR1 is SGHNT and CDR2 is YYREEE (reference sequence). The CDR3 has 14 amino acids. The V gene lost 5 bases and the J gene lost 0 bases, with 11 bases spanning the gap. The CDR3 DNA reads TGTGCCAGCAGTCGGGAGCTAATGAACACTGAAGCTTTCTTT. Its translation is CASSRELMNTEAFF.

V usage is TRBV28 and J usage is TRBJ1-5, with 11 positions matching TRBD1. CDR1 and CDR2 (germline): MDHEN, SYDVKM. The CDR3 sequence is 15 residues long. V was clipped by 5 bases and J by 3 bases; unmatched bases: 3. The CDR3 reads CASSAGQGDNQPQHF. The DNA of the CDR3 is TGTGCCAGCAGTGCGGGACAGGGGGACAATCAGCCCCAGCATTTT.

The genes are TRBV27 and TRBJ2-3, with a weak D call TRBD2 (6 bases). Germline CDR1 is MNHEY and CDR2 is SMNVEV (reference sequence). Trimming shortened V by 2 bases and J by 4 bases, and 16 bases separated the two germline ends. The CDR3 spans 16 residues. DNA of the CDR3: TGTGCCAGCAGTTTAACACTCACCGGGGGTCCAGATACGCAGTATTTT. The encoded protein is CASSLTLTGGPDTQYF.

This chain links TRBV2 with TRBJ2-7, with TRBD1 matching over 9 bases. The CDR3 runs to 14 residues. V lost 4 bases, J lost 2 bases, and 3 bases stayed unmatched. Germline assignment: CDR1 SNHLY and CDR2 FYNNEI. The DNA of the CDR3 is TGTGCCAGCAGTGCCGGGACAGGGCCCTACGAGCAGTACTTC. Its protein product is CASSAGTGPYEQYF.

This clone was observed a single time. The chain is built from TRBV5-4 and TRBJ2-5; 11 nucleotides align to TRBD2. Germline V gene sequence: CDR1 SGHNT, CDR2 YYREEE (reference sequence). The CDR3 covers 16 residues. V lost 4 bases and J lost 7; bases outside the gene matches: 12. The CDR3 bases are TGTGCCAGCAGCACACTAGCGGGAGCGGAGGTGGGGACCCAGTACTTC. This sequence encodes CASSTLAGAEVGTQYF.

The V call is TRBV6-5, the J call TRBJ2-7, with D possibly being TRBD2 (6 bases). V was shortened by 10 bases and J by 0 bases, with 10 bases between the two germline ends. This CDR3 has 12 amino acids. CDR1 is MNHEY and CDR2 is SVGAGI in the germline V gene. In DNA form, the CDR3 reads TGTGCCACCGGCGGGGTCTCCTACGAGCAGTACTTC. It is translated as CATGGVSYEQYF.

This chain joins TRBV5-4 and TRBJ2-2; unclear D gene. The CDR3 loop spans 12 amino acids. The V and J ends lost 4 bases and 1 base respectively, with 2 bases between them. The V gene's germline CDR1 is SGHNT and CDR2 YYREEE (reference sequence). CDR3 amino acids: CASSLNTGELFF. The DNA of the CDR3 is TGTGCCAGCAGCCTGAACACCGGGGAGCTGTTTTTT.

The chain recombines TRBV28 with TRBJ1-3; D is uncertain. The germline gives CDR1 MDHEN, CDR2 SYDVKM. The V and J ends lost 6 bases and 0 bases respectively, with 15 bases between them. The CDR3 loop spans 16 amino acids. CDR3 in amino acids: CASSPEVGGSGNTIYF. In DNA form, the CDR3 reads TGTGCCAGCAGCCCCGAGGTTGGCGGCTCTGGAAACACCATATATTTT.

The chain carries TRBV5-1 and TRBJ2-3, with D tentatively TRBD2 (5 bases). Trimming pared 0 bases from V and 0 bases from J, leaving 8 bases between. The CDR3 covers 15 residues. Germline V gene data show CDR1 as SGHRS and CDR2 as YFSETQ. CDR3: CASSLAGVSTDTQYF. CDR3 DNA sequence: TGCGCCAGCAGCTTGGCCGGGGTAAGCACAGATACGCAGTATTTT.

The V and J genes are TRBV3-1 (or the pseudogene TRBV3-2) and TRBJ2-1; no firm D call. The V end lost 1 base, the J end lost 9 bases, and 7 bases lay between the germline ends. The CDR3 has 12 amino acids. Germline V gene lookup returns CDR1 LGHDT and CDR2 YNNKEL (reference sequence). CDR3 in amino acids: CASSQVRIEQFF. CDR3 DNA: TGTGCCAGCAGCCAAGTGCGGATTGAGCAGTTCTTC.

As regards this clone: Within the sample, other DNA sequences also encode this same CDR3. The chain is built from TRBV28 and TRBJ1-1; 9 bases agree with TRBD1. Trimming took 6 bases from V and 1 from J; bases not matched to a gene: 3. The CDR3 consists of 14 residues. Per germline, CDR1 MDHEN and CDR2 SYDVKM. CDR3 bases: TGTGCCAGCAGCTCGGGACAGGGGAACACTGAAGCTTTCTTT. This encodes CASSSGQGNTEAFF.

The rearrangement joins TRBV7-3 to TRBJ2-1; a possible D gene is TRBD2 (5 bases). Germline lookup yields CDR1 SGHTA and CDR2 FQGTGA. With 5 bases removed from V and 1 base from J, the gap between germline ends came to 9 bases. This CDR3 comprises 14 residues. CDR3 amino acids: CASSPTGSYNEQFF. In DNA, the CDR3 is TGTGCCAGCAGCCCGACGGGATCCTACAATGAGCAGTTCTTC.

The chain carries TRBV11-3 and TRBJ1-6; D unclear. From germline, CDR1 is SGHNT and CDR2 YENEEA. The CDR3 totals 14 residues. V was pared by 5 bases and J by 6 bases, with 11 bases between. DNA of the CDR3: TGTGCCAGCAGCCTAAATACCGCTAATTCACCCCTCCACTTT. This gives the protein CASSLNTANSPLHF.

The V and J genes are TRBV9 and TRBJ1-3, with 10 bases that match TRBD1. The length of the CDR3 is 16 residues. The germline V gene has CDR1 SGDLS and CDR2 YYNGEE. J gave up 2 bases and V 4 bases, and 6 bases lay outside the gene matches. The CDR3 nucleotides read TGTGCCAGCAGCCCCGAGGGACAGGGGCCTGGAAACACCATATATTTT. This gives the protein CASSPEGQGPGNTIYF.

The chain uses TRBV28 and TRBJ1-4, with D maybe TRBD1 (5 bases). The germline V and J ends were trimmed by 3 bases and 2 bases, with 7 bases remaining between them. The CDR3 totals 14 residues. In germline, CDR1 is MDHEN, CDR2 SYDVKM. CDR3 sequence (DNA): TGTGCCAGCAGTTTGCGACAGACTAATGAAAAACTGTTTTTT. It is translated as CASSLRQTNEKLFF. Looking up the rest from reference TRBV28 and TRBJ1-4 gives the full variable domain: DVKVTQSSRYLVKRTGEKVFLECVQDMDHENMFWYRQDPGLGLRLIYFSYDVKMKEKGDIPEGYSVSREKKERFSLILESASTNQTSMYLCASSLRQTNEKLFFGSGTQLSVL.

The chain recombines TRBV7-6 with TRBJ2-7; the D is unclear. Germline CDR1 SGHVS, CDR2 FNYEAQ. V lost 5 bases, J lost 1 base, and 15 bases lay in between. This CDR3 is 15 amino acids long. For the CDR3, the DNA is TGTGCCAGCAGCCTCGGTCCCGCCTTTTCCTACGAGCAGTACTTC. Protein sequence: CASSLGPAFSYEQYF.

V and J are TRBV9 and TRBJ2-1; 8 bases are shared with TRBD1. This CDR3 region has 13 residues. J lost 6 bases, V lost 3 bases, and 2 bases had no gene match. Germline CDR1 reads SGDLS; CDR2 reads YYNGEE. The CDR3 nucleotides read TGTGCCAGCAGCGAAGGGACAGGCAATGAGCAGTTCTTC. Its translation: CASSEGTGNEQFF.